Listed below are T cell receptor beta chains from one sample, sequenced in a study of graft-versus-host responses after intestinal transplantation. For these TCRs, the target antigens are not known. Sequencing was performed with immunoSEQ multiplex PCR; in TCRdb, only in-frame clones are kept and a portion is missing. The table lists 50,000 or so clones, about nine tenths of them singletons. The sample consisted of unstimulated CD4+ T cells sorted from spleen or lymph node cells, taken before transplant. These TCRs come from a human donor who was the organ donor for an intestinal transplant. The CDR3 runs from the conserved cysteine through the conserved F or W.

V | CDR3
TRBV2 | CASSSETGGPYEQYF
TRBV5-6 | CASSLQREYPDTQYF
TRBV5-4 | CASSLRAGAETQYF
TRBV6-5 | CASRPIYREETQYF
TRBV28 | CASSFGVRDYGYTF
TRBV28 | CASSPRGRASYNEQFF
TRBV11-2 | CASSPRHNSGANVLTF
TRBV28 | CASTSDRVIWAEAFF
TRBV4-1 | CASSLRDRVETQYF
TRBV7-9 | CASSLVGQGAKNEQFF
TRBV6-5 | CASSVTGGVQPQHF
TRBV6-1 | CASRGTAGGGGYTF
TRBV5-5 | CASSLAQGRYTF
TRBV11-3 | CASSLGLGGSYNEQFF
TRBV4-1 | CASSQLNRGTTDTQYF